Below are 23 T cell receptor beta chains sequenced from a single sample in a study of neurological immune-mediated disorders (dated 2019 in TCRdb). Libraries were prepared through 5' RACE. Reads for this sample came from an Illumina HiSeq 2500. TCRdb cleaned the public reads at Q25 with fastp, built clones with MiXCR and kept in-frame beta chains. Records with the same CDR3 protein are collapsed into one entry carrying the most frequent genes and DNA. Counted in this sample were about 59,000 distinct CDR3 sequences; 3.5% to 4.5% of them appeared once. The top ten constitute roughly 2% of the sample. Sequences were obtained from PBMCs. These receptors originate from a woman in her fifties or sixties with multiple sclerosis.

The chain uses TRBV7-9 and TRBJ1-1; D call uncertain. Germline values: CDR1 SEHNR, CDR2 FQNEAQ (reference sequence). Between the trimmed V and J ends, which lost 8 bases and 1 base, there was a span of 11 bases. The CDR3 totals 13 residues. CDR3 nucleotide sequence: TGTGCCAGCTGTCCCGCAGGGAACACTGAAGCTTTCTTT. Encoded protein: CASCPAGNTEAFF.

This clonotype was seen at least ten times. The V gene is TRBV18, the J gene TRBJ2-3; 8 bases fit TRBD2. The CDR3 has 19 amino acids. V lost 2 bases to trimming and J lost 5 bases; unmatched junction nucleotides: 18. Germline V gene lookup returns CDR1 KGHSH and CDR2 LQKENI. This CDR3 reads CASSPKQADQRERIDTQYF. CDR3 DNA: TGTGCCAGCTCACCAAAGCAGGCCGACCAGCGGGAGAGAATAGATACGCAGTATTTT.

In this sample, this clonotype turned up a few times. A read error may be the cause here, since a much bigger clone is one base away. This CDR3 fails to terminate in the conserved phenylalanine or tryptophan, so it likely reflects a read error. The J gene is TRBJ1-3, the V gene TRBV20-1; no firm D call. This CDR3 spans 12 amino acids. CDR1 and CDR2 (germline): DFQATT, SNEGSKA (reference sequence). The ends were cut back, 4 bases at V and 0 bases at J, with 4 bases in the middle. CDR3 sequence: CSAKFSGNTIYC. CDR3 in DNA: TGCAGTGCTAAATTCTCTGGAAACACCATATATTGT.

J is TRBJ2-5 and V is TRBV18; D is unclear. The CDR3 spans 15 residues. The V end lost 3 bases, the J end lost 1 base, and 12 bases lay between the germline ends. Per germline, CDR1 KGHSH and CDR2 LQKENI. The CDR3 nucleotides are TGTGCCAGCTCACCCCCGGGTGGCCTCCAAGAGACCCAGTACTTC. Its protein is CASSPPGGLQETQYF.

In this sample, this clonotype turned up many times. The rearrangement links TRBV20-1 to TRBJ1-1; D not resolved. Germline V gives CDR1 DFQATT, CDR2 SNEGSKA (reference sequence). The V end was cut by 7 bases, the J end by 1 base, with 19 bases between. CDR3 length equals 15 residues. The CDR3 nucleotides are TGCAGTGTTCTCGGTGAGGGTAGAGGGAACACTGAAGCTTTCTTT. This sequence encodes CSVLGEGRGNTEAFF.

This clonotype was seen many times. For the CDR3, the DNA is TGTGCCAGCAGCAAATCGACAGGATGGACTGAAGCTTTCTTT. It codes for CASSKSTGWTEAFF. V usage is TRBV7-9 and J usage is TRBJ1-1; possibly TRBD1 for D (6 bases). Germline CDR1 is SEHNR and CDR2 is FQNEAQ (reference sequence). V dropped 5 bases and J dropped 5 bases, with 15 bases sitting between them. This CDR3 contains 14 residues.

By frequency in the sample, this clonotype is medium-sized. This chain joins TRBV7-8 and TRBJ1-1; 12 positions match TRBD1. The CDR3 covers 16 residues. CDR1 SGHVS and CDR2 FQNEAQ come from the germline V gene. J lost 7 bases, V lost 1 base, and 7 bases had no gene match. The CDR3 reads CASSLVVGTGGVEAFF. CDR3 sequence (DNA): TGTGCCAGCAGCTTAGTTGTTGGGACAGGGGGCGTTGAAGCTTTCTTT.

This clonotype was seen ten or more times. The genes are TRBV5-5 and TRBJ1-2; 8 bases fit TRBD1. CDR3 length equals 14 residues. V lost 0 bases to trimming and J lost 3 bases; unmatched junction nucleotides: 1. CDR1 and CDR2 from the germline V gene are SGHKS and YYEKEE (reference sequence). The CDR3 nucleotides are TGTGCCAGCAGCTTGGAACAGGGGGACTATGGCTACACCTTC. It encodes CASSLEQGDYGYTF.

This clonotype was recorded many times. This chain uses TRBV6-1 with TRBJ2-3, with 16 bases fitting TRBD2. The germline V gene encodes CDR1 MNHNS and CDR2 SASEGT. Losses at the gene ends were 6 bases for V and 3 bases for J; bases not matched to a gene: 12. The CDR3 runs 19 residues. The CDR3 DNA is TGTGCCAGCAGGCCCCCTCCGGGACTAGCGGGAGGGCATACAGATACGCAGTATTTT. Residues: CASRPPPGLAGGHTDTQYF.

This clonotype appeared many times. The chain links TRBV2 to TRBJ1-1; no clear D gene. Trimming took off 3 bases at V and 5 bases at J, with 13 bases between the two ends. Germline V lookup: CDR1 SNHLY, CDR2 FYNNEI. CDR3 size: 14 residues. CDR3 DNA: TGTGCCAGCAGTGATTCTATGAGAGTTACTGAAGCTTTCTTT. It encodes CASSDSMRVTEAFF.

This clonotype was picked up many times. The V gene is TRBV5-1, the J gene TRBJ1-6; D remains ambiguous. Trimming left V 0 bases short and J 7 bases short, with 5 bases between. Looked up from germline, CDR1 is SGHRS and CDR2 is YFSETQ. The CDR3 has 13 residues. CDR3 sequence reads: CASSLGENSPLHF. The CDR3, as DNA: TGCGCCAGCAGCTTGGGCGAAAATTCACCCCTCCACTTT.

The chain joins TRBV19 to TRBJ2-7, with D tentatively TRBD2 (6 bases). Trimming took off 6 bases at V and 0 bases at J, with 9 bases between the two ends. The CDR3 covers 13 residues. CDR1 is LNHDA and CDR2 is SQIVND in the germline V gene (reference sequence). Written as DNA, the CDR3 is TGTGCCAGTAGCGGGGGTGTCTCCTACGAGCAGTACTTC. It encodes CASSGGVSYEQYF.

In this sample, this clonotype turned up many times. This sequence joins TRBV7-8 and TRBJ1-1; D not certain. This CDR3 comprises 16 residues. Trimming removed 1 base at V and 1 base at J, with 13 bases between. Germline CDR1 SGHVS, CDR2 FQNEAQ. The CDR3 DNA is TGTGCCAGCAGCTTAGAACCCCCCGTCCCGAACACTGAAGCTTTCTTT. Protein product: CASSLEPPVPNTEAFF.

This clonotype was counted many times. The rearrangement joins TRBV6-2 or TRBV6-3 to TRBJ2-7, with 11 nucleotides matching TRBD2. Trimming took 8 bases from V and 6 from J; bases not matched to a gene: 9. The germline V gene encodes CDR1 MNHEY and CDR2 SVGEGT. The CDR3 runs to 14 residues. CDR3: CASGASGRNREQYF. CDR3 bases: TGTGCCAGCGGCGCTAGCGGGAGGAATCGCGAGCAGTACTTC.

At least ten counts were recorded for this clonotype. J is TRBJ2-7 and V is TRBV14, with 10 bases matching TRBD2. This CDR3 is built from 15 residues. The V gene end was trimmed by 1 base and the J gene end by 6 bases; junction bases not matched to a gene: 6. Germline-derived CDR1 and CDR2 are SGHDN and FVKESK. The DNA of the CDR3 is TGTGCCAGCAGCCAAGCTTCAGCGGGAGGGGTCGAGCAGTACTTC. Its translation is CASSQASAGGVEQYF.

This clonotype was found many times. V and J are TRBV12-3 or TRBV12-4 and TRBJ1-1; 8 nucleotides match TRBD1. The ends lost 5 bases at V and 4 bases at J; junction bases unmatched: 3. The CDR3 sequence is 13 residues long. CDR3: CASSQGAVTEAFF. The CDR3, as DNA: TGTGCCAGCAGTCAGGGGGCTGTCACTGAAGCTTTCTTT.

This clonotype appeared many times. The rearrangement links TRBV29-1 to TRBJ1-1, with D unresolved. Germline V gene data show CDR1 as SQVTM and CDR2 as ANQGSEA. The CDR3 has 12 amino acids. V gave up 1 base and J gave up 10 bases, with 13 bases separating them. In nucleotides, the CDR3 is TGCAGCGTTGAAGGGGATCGGCGGGGAGCTTTCTTT. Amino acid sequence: CSVEGDRRGAFF.

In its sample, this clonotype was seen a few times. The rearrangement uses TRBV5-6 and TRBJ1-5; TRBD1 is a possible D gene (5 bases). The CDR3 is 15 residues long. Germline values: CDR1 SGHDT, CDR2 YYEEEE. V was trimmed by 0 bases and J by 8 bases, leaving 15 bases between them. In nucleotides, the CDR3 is TGTGCCAGCAGCTTGGGACAGACCAATGCCGAGCCCCAGCATTTT. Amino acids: CASSLGQTNAEPQHF. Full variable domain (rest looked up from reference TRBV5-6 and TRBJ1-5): DAGVTQSPTHLIKTRGQQVTLRCSPKSGHDTVSWYQQALGQGPQFIFQYYEEEERQRGNFPDRFSGHQFPNYSSELNVNALLLGDSALYLCASSLGQTNAEPQHFGDGTRLSIL.

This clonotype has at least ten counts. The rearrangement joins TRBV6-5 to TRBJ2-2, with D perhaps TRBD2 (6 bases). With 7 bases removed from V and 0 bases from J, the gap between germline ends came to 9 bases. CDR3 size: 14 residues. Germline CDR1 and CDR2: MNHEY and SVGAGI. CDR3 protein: CASTREPNTGELFF. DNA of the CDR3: TGTGCCAGCACTCGGGAGCCGAACACCGGGGAGCTGTTTTTT.

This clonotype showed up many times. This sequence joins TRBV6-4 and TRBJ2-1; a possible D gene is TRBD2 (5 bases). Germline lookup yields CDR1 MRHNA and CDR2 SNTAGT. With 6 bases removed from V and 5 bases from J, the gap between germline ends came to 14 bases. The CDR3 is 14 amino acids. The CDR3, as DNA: TGTGCCAGCAGCTACGGCCTCGGGGACAATGAGCAGTTCTTC. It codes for CASSYGLGDNEQFF.

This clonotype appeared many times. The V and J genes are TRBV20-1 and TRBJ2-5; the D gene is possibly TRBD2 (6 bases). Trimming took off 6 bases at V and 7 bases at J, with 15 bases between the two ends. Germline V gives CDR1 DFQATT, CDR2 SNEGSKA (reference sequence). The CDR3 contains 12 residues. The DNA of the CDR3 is TGCAGTGCGGGGGACCACGGGGGGACCCAGTACTTC. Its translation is CSAGDHGGTQYF.

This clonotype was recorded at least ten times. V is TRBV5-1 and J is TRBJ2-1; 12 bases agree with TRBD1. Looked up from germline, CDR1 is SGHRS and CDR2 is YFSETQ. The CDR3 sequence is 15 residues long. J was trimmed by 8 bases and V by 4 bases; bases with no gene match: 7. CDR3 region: CASSKGQGAAYEQFF. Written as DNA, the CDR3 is TGCGCCAGCAGCAAGGGACAGGGGGCGGCTTATGAGCAGTTCTTC.

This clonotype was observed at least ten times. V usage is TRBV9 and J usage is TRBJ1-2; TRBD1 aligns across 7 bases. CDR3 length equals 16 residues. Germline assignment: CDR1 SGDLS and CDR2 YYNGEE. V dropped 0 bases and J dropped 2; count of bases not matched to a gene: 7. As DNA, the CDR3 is TGTGCCAGCAGCGTAGACCGACAGGGACCCAACTATGGCTACACCTTC. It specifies CASSVDRQGPNYGYTF.